This TCR beta chain was recovered during a study of shared clonotypes between healthy human individuals. Only in-frame clones appear in the TCRdb table, and some are missing; sequencing was by immunoSEQ multiplex PCR. The sample contains around 550,000 clones, roughly 95% of which appear only once. The naive CD8 population came from CD45RO-negative cells selected for CCR7, without terminally differentiated effector memory CD45RA+ cells. Germline V gene data show CDR1 as MGHDK and CDR2 as SYGVNS. The CDR3 extends over 14 amino acids. V lost 6 bases to trimming and J lost 4 bases, with 12 bases between them.

This rearrangement joins TRBV25-1 to TRBJ2-2, with D possibly called TRBD1 or TRBD2 (5 bases each). The specimen was naive CD8+ T cells sorted from blood. The clonotype comes from a woman in her twenties or thirties in good health. CDR3 sequence reads: CASRPPRGTGELFF. The CDR3, as DNA: TGTGCCAGCAGGCCCCCGAGGGGCACCGGGGAGCTGTTTTTT.